The sample holds many counts of the clone carrying this T cell receptor beta chain. This record belongs to a study of metastatic and nonmetastatic thyroid tumors. Thyroid surgery had not been preceded by any treatment in any patient. TCRdb re-called the PCR reads with MiXCR. This table holds roughly 30,000 clones, roughly 25% found once. CDR1 is SEHNR, CDR2 FQNEAQ, per germline (reference sequence). V was cut by 5 bases and J by 8 bases, with 12 bases left in between. The CDR3 covers 12 residues. The chain joins TRBV7-9 to TRBJ1-1; D remains ambiguous. This TCR was sampled from a female donor with papillary thyroid cancer or a benign thyroid nodule (not recorded which). Some clones in this sample may be carry-over from other donors' samples. The specimen sequenced was blood. In DNA form, the CDR3 reads TGTGCCAGCAGCCGTTTCGACCAGGAAGCTTTCTTT. It is translated as CASSRFDQEAFF.